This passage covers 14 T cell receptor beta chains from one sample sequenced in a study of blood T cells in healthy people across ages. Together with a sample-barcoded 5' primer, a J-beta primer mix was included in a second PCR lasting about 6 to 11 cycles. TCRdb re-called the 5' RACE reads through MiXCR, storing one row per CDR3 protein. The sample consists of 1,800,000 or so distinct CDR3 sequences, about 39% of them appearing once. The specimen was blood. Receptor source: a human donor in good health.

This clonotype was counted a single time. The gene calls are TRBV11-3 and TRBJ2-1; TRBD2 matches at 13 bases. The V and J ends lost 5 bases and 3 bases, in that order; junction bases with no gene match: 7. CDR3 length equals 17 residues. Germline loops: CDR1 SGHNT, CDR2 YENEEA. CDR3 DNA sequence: TGTGCCAGCAGCCACTCACTAGCGGGGGGGTACTACAATGAGCAGTTCTTC. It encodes CASSHSLAGGYYNEQFF.

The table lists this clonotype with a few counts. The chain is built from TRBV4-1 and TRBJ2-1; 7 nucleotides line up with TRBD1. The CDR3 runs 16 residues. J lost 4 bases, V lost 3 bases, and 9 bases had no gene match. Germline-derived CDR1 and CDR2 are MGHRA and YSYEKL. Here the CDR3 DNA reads TGCGCCAGCAGCCACCTTACGACAGGGACGTACAATGAGCAGTTCTTC. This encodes CASSHLTTGTYNEQFF.

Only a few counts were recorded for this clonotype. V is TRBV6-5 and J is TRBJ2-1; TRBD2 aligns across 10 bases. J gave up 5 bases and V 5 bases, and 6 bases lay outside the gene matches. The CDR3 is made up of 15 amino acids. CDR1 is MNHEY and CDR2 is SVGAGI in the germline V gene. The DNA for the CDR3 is TGTGCCAGCAGTACCAAGCGGGGGGGTAACAATGAGCAGTTCTTC. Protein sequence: CASSTKRGGNNEQFF.

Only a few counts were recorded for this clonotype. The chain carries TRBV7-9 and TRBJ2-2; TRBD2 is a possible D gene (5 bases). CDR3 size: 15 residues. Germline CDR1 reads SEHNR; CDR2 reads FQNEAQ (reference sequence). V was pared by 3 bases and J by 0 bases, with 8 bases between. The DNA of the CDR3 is TGTGCCAGCAGCTTCGGGGAGCCGAACACCGGGGAGCTGTTTTTT. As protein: CASSFGEPNTGELFF.

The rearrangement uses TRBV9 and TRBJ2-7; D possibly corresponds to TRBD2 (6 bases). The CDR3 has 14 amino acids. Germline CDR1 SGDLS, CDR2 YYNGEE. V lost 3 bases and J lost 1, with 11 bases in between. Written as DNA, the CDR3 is TGTGCCAGCAGCGGCATCGGGAGTTCCTACGAGCAGTACTTC. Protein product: CASSGIGSSYEQYF.

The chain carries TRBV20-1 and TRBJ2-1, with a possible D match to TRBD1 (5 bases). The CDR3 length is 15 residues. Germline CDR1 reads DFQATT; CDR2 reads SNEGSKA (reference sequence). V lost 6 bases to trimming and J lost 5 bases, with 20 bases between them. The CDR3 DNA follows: TGCAGTGCCACTGGGGCCTCCCGGGCCCACAATGAGCAGTTCTTC. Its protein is CSATGASRAHNEQFF.

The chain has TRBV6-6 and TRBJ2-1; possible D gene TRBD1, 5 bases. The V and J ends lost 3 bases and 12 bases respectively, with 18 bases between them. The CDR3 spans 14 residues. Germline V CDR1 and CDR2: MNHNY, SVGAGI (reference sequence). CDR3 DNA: TGTGCCAGCAGTTATACAGGAGAAACGAACCCGCAGTTCTTC. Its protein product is CASSYTGETNPQFF.

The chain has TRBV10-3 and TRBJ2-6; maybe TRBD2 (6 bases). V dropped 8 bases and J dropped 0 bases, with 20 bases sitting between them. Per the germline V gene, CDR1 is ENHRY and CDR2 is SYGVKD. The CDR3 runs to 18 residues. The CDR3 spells CAIGGMNGAFSGANVLTF. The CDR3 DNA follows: TGTGCCATCGGGGGGATGAACGGGGCCTTCTCTGGGGCCAACGTCCTGACTTTC.

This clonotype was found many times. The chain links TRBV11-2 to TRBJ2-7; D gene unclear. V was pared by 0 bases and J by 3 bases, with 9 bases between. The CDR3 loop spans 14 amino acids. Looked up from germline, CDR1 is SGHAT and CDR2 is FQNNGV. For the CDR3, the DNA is TGTGCCAGCAGCTTAGAGGGCAGAGTCTACGAGCAGTACTTC. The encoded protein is CASSLEGRVYEQYF.

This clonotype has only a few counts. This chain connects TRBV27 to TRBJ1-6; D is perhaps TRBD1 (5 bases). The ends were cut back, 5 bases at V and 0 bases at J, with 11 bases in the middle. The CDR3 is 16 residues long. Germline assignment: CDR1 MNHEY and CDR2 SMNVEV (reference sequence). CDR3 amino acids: CASSTFGGSYNSPLHF. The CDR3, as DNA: TGTGCCAGCAGTACCTTTGGGGGCTCCTATAATTCACCCCTCCACTTT.

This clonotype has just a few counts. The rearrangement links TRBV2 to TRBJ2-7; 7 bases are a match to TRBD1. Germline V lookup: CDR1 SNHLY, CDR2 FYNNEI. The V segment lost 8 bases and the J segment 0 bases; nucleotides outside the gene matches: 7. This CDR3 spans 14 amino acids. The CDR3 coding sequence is TGTGCCAGCCAACGGGACAGAAGCTCCTACGAGCAGTACTTC. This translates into CASQRDRSSYEQYF.

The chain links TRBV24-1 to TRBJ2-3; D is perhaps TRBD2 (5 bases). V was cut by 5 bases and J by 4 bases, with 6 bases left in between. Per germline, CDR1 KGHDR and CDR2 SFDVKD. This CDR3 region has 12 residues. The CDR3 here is CATSAEADTQYF. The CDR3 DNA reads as TGTGCCACCAGTGCGGAGGCAGATACGCAGTATTTT.

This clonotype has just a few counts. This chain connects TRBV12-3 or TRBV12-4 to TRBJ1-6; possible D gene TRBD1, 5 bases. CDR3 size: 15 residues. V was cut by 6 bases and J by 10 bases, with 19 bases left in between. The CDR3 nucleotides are TGTGCCAGCAGCCCCAACCCAGGGATTGGGTCACCCCTCCACTTT. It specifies CASSPNPGIGSPLHF.

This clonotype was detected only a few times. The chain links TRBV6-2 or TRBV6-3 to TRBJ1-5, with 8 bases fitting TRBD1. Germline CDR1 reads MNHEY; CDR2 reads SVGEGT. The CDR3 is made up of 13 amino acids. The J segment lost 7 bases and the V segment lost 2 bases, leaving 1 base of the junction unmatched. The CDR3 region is CASSYGQGQPQHF. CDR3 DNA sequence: TGTGCCAGCAGTTACGGACAGGGACAGCCCCAGCATTTT.